The 7 T cell receptor beta chains reported below all come from one sample, sequenced in a study of identifying expanded T cells in peripheral blood. Sequencing used immunoSEQ multiplex PCR; TCRdb keeps in-frame clones, though not all of them. The sample has over 100,000 clones; around 89% are singletons. The sample consisted of blood. The receptor set was obtained from a person aged 18 to 70 in good health.

This clone was counted a few times. Other nucleotide sequences in the sample specify the same CDR3. The V and J genes are TRBV5-1 and TRBJ2-1; the D is unclear. CDR1 is SGHRS, CDR2 YFSETQ, per germline. V dropped 0 bases and J dropped 5 bases, with 6 bases sitting between them. The CDR3 covers 13 residues. The CDR3 DNA reads as TGCGCCAGCAGCTTGGACAGAAACAATGAGCAGTTCTTC. Residues: CASSLDRNNEQFF.

The rearrangement links TRBV2 to TRBJ2-5, with D possibly matching TRBD2 (6 bases). The CDR3 is 11 residues long. CDR1 and CDR2 (germline): SNHLY, FYNNEI. V lost 6 bases to trimming and J lost 4 bases, with 6 bases between them. In nucleotides, the CDR3 is TGTGCCAGCAGCGGGGGAGAGACCCAGTACTTC. As protein: CASSGGETQYF.

The chain employs TRBV5-1 and TRBJ1-2; D possibly corresponds to TRBD1 (6 bases). Trimming removed 5 bases from V and 1 base from J, with 9 bases in between. The CDR3 contains 13 residues. Germline V gene sequence: CDR1 SGHRS, CDR2 YFSETQ. CDR3 sequence (DNA): TGCGCCAGCAGGCAGGACAGTAACTATGGCTACACCTTC. This codes for CASRQDSNYGYTF.

The chain couples TRBV28 to TRBJ1-2; D is uncertain. V was pared by 8 bases and J by 7 bases, with 23 bases between. Germline-derived CDR1 and CDR2 are MDHEN and SYDVKM. This CDR3 spans 15 amino acids. In DNA, the CDR3 is TGTGCCAGCGAGGAGCCCAGCCGGTTCGAGCGTGGCTACACCTTC. This gives the protein CASEEPSRFERGYTF.

In regard to this clone: Other DNA sequences from this sample encode an identical CDR3 as well. V is TRBV9 and J is TRBJ2-2; D is unclear. The CDR3 covers 12 residues. V lost 2 bases and J lost 6, with 5 bases in between. Germline lookup yields CDR1 SGDLS and CDR2 YYNGEE. CDR3 coding DNA: TGTGCCAGCAGCGTTGTAGCCGGGGAGCTGTTTTTT. This sequence encodes CASSVVAGELFF. The variable domain in full, completed from reference TRBV9 and TRBJ2-2, reads DSGVTQTPKHLITATGQRVTLRCSPRSGDLSVYWYQQSLDQGLQFLIQYYNGEERAKGNILERFSAQQFPDLHSELNLSSLELGDSALYFCASSVVAGELFFGEGSRLTVL.

The genes are TRBV4-2 and TRBJ1-6, with D unresolved. V lost 4 bases and J 9 bases, leaving 19 bases between the germline ends. In germline, CDR1 is LGHNA, CDR2 YNFKEQ. This CDR3 is built from 16 residues. CDR3 loop: CASSPVPGERSSPLHF. CDR3 sequence (DNA): TGTGCCAGCAGCCCGGTCCCCGGGGAGAGAAGTTCACCCCTCCACTTT.

CDR3 region: CASSLFAGDNEQFF. DNA of the CDR3: TGTGCCAGCAGCTTATTTGCGGGGGACAATGAGCAGTTCTTC. This sequence joins TRBV11-3 and TRBJ2-1; 7 nucleotides line up with TRBD2. V shed 2 bases, J shed 5 bases, and the junction held 3 bases outside the gene matches. Germline assignment: CDR1 SGHNT and CDR2 YENEEA. This CDR3 region has 14 residues. Filled out from reference TRBV11-3 and TRBJ2-1, the complete variable domain reads EAGVVQSPRYKIIEKKQPVAFWCNPISGHNTLYWYLQNLGQGPELLIRYENEEAVDDSQLPKDRFSAERLKGVDSTLKIQPAELGDSAVYLCASSLFAGDNEQFFGPGTRLTVL.